The next 9 T cell receptor beta chains were all read from a single sample in a study of graft-versus-host responses after intestinal transplantation. Libraries were prepared by immunoSEQ multiplex PCR; TCRdb keeps only in-frame clonotypes and omits some of them. The data contain 60,000 or so clones, around 91% of them singletons. This material consisted of PBMCs, taken roughly 120 days after intestinal transplantation. These receptors came from a human patient who received an intestinal transplant, so some T cells may come from the graft donor.

The chain carries TRBV6-1 and TRBJ2-5; TRBD1 agrees at 8 bases. This CDR3 contains 15 residues. V shed 5 bases and J 4 bases; nucleotides not matched to a gene: 9. Germline loops: CDR1 MNHNS, CDR2 SASEGT. CDR3 coding DNA: TGTGCCAGCAGTTCGTCTACCGGGACAGGAGAGACCCAGTACTTC. Its translation is CASSSSTGTGETQYF.

This chain joins TRBV19 and TRBJ2-1; 8 bases align to TRBD2. Germline CDR1 and CDR2: LNHDA and SQIVND (reference sequence). With 5 bases clipped from V and 12 bases from J, the junction kept 6 bases outside the gene matches. CDR3 length: 12 residues. The CDR3 coding sequence is TGTGCCAGTAGTTACGGACTAGCTGGGCAGTTCTTC. Residues: CASSYGLAGQFF.

J is TRBJ2-5 and V is TRBV18, with D unclear. The end of the DNA aligns better with TRBJ2-7, so the J call may be wrong. The CDR3 loop spans 14 amino acids. The germline V gene has CDR1 KGHSH and CDR2 LQKENI. CDR3 protein: CASSPRFPSYEQYF. CDR3 coding DNA: TGTGCCAGCTCACCCCGCTTCCCGAGCTACGAGCAGTACTTC.

The chain joins TRBV28 to TRBJ1-4, with D perhaps TRBD1 (5 bases). From germline, CDR1 is MDHEN and CDR2 SYDVKM. The ends were cut back, 3 bases at V and 5 bases at J, with 22 bases in the middle. The CDR3 runs to 18 residues. CDR3 bases: TGTGCCAGCAGTTTGCGCAGGCATTCGGGGCCACCCAATGAAAAACTGTTTTTT. Its protein product is CASSLRRHSGPPNEKLFF.

The chain combines TRBV28 with TRBJ2-7; TRBD2 matches 8 bases. V was pared by 6 bases and J by 3 bases, with 13 bases of the junction left unmatched. Germline V gene data show CDR1 as MDHEN and CDR2 as SYDVKM. This CDR3 has 16 amino acids. The CDR3 bases are TGTGCCAGCAGAAGTTGGGCGGGGGGCGACAACTACGAGCAGTACTTC. Amino acid sequence: CASRSWAGGDNYEQYF.

The chain uses TRBV7-9 and TRBJ2-5, with D hard to call. V dropped 8 bases and J dropped 2 bases, with 12 bases sitting between them. Germline V gives CDR1 SEHNR, CDR2 FQNEAQ (reference sequence). This CDR3 region has 13 residues. The CDR3, as DNA: TGTGCCAGCCTACAGTTAGTACAAGAGACCCAGTACTTC. It translates to CASLQLVQETQYF.

This chain links TRBV4-1 with TRBJ2-1; no clear D. The germline V gene has CDR1 MGHRA and CDR2 YSYEKL. V was shortened by 2 bases and J by 4 bases, with 3 bases between the two germline ends. The CDR3 totals 12 residues. CDR3 nucleotide sequence: TGCGCCAGCAGCCAAAATTACAATGAGCAGTTCTTC. Its translation is CASSQNYNEQFF.

The chain is built from TRBV5-1 and TRBJ1-3; D unresolved. From germline, CDR1 is SGHRS and CDR2 YFSETQ. The CDR3 extends over 15 amino acids. Trimming took off 0 bases at V and 0 bases at J, with 7 bases between the two ends. CDR3 coding DNA: TGCGCCAGCAGCTTGGACGCATACTCTGGAAACACCATATATTTT. Encoded protein: CASSLDAYSGNTIYF.

This clone appeared a few times. The V call is TRBV5-1, the J call TRBJ2-3; a possible D gene is TRBD2 (6 bases). The germline V gene encodes CDR1 SGHRS and CDR2 YFSETQ. This CDR3 comprises 14 residues. The V and J ends lost 0 bases and 5 bases respectively, with 10 bases between them. The CDR3 region is CASSLVEGGDTQYF. The CDR3 nucleotides are TGCGCCAGCAGCTTGGTGGAGGGTGGAGATACGCAGTATTTT.